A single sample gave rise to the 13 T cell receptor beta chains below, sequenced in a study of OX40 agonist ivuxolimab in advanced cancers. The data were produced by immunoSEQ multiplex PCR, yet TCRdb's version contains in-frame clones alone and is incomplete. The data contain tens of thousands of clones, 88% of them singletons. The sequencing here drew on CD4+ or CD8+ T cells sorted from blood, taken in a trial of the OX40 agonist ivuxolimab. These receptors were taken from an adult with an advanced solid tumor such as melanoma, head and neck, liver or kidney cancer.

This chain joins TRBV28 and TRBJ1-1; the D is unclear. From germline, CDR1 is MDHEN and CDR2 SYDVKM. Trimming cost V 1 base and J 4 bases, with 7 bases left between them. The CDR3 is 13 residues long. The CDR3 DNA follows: TGTGCCAGCAGTTTATTTGGGTCCACTGAAGCTTTCTTT. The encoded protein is CASSLFGSTEAFF.

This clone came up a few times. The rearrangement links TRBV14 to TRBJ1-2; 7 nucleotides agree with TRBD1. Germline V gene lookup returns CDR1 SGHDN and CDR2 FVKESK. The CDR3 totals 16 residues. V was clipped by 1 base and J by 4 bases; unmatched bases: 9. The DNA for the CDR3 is TGTGCCAGCAGCCAAGGATCTTCCAGGGGGGGCTATGGCTACACCTTC. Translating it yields CASSQGSSRGGYGYTF.

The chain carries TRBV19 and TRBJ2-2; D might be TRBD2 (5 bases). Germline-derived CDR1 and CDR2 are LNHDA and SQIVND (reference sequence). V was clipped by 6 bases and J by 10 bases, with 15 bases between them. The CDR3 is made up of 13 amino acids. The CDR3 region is CASRTRVAEELFF. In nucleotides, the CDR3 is TGTGCCAGTAGAACGAGGGTGGCTGAGGAGCTGTTTTTT.

The CDR3 sequence: CASSYAGGSYNEQFF. CDR3 sequence (DNA): TGTGCCAGCAGTTACGCGGGGGGCTCCTACAATGAGCAGTTCTTC. The rearrangement joins TRBV6-5 to TRBJ2-1, with 8 bases fitting TRBD2. The V gene's germline CDR1 is MNHEY and CDR2 SVGAGI. CDR3 size: 15 residues. V trimming: 2 bases; J trimming: 0 bases; junction bases outside the gene matches: 0.

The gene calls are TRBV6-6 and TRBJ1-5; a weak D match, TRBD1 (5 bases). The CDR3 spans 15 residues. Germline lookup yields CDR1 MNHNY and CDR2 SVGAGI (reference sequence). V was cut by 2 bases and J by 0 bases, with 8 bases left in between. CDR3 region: CASSYDRYSNQPQHF. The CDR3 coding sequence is TGTGCCAGCAGTTACGACAGATATAGCAATCAGCCCCAGCATTTT.

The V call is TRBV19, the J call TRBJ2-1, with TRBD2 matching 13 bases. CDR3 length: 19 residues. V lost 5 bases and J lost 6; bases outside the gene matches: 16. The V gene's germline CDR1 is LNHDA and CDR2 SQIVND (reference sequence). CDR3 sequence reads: CASSSPGLAGKGLGNEQFF. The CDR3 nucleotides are TGTGCCAGTAGTTCCCCGGGACTAGCGGGAAAAGGACTGGGCAATGAGCAGTTCTTC.

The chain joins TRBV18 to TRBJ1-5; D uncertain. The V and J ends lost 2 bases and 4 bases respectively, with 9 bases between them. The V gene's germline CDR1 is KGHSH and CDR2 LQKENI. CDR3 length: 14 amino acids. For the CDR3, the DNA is TGTGCCAGCTCACCAGGGAAGACAAATCAGCCCCAGCATTTT. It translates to CASSPGKTNQPQHF.

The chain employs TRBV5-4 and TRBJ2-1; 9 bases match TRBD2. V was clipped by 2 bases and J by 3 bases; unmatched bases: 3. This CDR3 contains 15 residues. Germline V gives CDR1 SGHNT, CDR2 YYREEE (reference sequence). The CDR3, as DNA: TGTGCCAGCAGCTTTAGTAGCGGGAGCTACAATGAGCAGTTCTTC. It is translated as CASSFSSGSYNEQFF.

The CDR3 nucleotides read TGTGCCAGCAGCCAAGTACTAGGCACTTTTCTGTTCTTC. Amino acid sequence: CASSQVLGTFLFF. This chain uses TRBV4-2 with TRBJ2-1; D may be TRBD2 (5 bases). The CDR3 is 13 amino acids. V gave up 1 base and J gave up 15 bases, with 16 bases separating them. Germline V CDR1 and CDR2: LGHNA, YNFKEQ.

CDR3 residues: CASSVEARGEQYF. The CDR3 region has the DNA TGTGCCAGCAGCGTAGAGGCGAGGGGTGAGCAGTACTTC. The genes are TRBV9 and TRBJ2-7; D may be TRBD1 or TRBD2 (5 bases each). Trimming pared 0 bases from V and 7 bases from J, leaving 11 bases between. The germline CDR1 and CDR2 sequences are SGDLS and YYNGEE. The CDR3 length is 13 residues.

DNA of the CDR3: TGTGCCAGCAGCTTCGAGCCAGGGTTCGGAACGGGGGAGCAGTACTTC. Translation: CASSFEPGFGTGEQYF. This chain joins TRBV11-2 and TRBJ2-7; either TRBD1 or TRBD2 may supply D (5 bases each). The CDR3 length is 16 residues. V was clipped by 3 bases and J by 7 bases, with 22 bases between them. Per the germline V gene, CDR1 is SGHAT and CDR2 is FQNNGV. Full variable domain (outside the CDR3, taken from reference TRBV11-2 and TRBJ2-7): EAGVAQSPRYKIIEKRQSVAFWCNPISGHATLYWYQQILGQGPKLLIQFQNNGVVDDSQLPKDRFSAERLKGVDSTLKIQPAKLEDSAVYLCASSFEPGFGTGEQYFGPGTRLTVT.

The CDR3 DNA follows: TGTGCCAGCAGTGAACTCAGGGGTAATAATGAAAAACTGTTTTTT. The encoded protein is CASSELRGNNEKLFF. The genes are TRBV2 and TRBJ1-4, with D perhaps TRBD1 (6 bases). This CDR3 has 15 residues. Trimming removed 2 bases at V and 4 bases at J, with 11 bases between. In germline, CDR1 is SNHLY, CDR2 FYNNEI.

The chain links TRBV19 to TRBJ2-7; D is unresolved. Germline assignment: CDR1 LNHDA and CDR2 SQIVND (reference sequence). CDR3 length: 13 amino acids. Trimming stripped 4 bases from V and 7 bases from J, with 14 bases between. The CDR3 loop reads CASSSQNRMEQYF. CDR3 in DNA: TGTGCCAGTAGTAGCCAGAACCGAATGGAGCAGTACTTC.